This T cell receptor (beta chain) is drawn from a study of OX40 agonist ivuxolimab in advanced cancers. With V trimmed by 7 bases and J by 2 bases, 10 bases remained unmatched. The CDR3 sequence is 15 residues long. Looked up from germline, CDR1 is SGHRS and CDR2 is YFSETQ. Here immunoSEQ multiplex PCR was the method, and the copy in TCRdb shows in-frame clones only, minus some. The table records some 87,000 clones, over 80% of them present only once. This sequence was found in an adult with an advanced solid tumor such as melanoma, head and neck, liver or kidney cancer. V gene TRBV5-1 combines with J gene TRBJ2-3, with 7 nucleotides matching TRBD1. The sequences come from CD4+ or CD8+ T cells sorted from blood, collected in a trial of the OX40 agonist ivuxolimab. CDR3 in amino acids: CASRQGRRSTDTQYF. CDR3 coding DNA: TGCGCCAGCCGACAGGGACGACGCTCCACAGATACGCAGTATTTT.